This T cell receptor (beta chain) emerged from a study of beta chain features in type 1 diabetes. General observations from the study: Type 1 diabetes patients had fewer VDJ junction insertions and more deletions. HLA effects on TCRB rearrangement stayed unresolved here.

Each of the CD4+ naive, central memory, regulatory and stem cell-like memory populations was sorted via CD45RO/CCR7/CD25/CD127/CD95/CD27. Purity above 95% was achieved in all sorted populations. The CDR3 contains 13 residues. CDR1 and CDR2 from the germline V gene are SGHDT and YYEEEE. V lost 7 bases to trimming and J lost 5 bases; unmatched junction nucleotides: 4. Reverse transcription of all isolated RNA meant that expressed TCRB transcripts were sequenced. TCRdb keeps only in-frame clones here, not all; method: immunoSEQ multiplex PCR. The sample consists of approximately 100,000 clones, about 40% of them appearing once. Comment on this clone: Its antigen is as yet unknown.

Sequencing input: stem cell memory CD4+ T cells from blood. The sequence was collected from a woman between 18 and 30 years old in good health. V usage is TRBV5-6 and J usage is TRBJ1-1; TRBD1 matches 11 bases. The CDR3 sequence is CASAGQGGTEAFF. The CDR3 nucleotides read TGTGCCAGCGCGGGACAGGGGGGAACTGAAGCTTTCTTT.